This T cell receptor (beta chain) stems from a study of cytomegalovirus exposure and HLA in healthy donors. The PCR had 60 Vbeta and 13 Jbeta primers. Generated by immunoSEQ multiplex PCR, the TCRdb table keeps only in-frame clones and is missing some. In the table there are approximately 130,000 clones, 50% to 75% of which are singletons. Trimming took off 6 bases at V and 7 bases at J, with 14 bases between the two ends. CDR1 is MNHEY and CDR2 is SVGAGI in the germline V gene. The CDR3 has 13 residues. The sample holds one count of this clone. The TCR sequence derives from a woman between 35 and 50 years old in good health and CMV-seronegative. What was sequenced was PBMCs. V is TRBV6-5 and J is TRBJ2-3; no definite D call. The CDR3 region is CASSRAGLNTQYF. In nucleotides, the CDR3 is TGTGCCAGCAGCCGCGCTGGGCTTAATACGCAGTATTTT.